Shown below are 9 T cell receptor beta chains from a single sample sequenced in a study of cytomegalovirus exposure and HLA in healthy donors. The PCR made use of 60 Vbeta and 13 Jbeta primers. The repertoire was sequenced with immunoSEQ multiplex PCR; TCRdb's copy has only in-frame clones and lacks some. The repertoire holds a few hundred thousand clones, with 70% to 85% as singletons. Source material: PBMCs. These receptors were obtained from a woman in her thirties or forties in good health and CMV-seronegative.

The rearrangement links TRBV6-5 to TRBJ1-2; tentatively, D is TRBD1 (6 bases). The CDR3 is 12 amino acids. The V and J ends lost 5 bases and 4 bases respectively, with 8 bases between them. Germline CDR1 MNHEY, CDR2 SVGAGI. CDR3 in amino acids: CASSDRPYGYTF. The DNA of the CDR3 is TGTGCCAGCAGTGACAGGCCCTATGGCTACACCTTC.

The V and J genes are TRBV7-9 and TRBJ1-5, with D possibly being TRBD1 (5 bases). V dropped 4 bases and J dropped 4 bases, with 14 bases sitting between them. The CDR3 extends over 15 amino acids. Germline CDR1 and CDR2: SEHNR and FQNEAQ (reference sequence). CDR3 loop: CASSSSLTVNQPQHF. CDR3 nucleotides: TGTGCCAGCAGCTCCTCCTTGACAGTTAATCAGCCCCAGCATTTT.

The chain is built from TRBV5-4 and TRBJ1-1; D is possibly TRBD1 (5 bases). There are 16 residues in the CDR3. The V end was cut by 1 base, the J end by 0 bases, with 13 bases between. CDR1 and CDR2 from the germline V gene are SGHNT and YYREEE (reference sequence). This CDR3 reads CASSLNLGLLNTEAFF. CDR3 DNA: TGTGCCAGCAGCTTGAATTTGGGACTCTTGAACACTGAAGCTTTCTTT.

The chain is built from TRBV30 and TRBJ1-4; D remains unclear. The CDR3 is made up of 16 amino acids. In germline, CDR1 is GTSNPN, CDR2 SVGIG (reference sequence). With 5 bases removed from V and 6 bases from J, the gap between germline ends came to 22 bases. The CDR3 loop reads CAWRVPDLARDEKLFF. The CDR3 bases are TGTGCCTGGCGGGTCCCCGACCTCGCCCGGGATGAAAAACTGTTTTTT.

The V call is TRBV5-1, the J call TRBJ2-1; 7 nucleotides align to TRBD1. The CDR3 runs 13 residues. V shed 4 bases and J 9 bases; nucleotides not matched to a gene: 7. Germline CDR1 reads SGHRS; CDR2 reads YFSETQ. The CDR3 nucleotides read TGCGCCAGCAGCACGACAGGGCTTACTGAGCAGTTCTTC. Translated, it gives CASSTTGLTEQFF.

The chain employs TRBV6-1 and TRBJ2-1, with D possibly being TRBD1 (7 bases). Trimming took off 5 bases at V and 3 bases at J, with 11 bases between the two ends. The CDR3 is made up of 14 amino acids. Germline loops: CDR1 MNHNS, CDR2 SASEGT. In DNA, the CDR3 is TGTGCCAGCAGTCAGGGGGGCTACTACAATGAGCAGTTCTTC. Its protein is CASSQGGYYNEQFF.

The gene calls are TRBV19 and TRBJ1-6; D is perhaps TRBD1 (5 bases). The CDR3 consists of 16 residues. CDR1 is LNHDA and CDR2 is SQIVND in the germline V gene (reference sequence). V dropped 3 bases and J dropped 6 bases, with 15 bases sitting between them. DNA of the CDR3: TGTGCCAGTAGTATCGGGGGACTGAACTTTAATTCACCCCTCCACTTT. Its protein is CASSIGGLNFNSPLHF.

This sequence joins TRBV11-2 and TRBJ2-3, with TRBD1 as a possible D gene (5 bases). V was cut by 2 bases and J by 3 bases, with 15 bases left in between. Germline V gives CDR1 SGHAT, CDR2 FQNNGV. The CDR3 totals 16 residues. CDR3 sequence reads: CASSLYFRTLTDTQYF. For the CDR3, the DNA is TGTGCCAGCAGCTTATATTTTAGGACACTAACAGATACGCAGTATTTT. The full variable domain, rest sourced from reference TRBV11-2 and TRBJ2-3, is EAGVAQSPRYKIIEKRQSVAFWCNPISGHATLYWYQQILGQGPKLLIQFQNNGVVDDSQLPKDRFSAERLKGVDSTLKIQPAKLEDSAVYLCASSLYFRTLTDTQYFGPGTRLTVL.

V is TRBV9 and J is TRBJ1-1; D not resolved. This CDR3 comprises 13 residues. Germline CDR1 is SGDLS and CDR2 is YYNGEE. The ends were cut back, 0 bases at V and 7 bases at J, with 10 bases in the middle. The CDR3 reads CASSVGRTDEAFF. CDR3 in DNA: TGTGCCAGCAGCGTAGGAAGAACAGATGAAGCTTTCTTT. Full variable domain (rest looked up from reference TRBV9 and TRBJ1-1): DSGVTQTPKHLITATGQRVTLRCSPRSGDLSVYWYQQSLDQGLQFLIQYYNGEERAKGNILERFSAQQFPDLHSELNLSSLELGDSALYFCASSVGRTDEAFFGQGTRLTVV.